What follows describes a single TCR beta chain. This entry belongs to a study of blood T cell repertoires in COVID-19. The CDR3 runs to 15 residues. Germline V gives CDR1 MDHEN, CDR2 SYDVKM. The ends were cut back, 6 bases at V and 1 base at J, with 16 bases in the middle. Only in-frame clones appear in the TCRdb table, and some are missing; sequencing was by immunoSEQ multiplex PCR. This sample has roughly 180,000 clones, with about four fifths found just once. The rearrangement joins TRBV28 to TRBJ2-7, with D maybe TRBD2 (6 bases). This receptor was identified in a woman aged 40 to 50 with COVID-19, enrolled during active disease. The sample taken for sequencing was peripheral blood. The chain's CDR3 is CASRRSLGSSYEQYF. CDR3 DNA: TGTGCCAGCAGGCGCAGCCTCGGGAGTTCCTACGAGCAGTACTTC.